This passage covers 21 T cell receptor beta chains from one sample sequenced in a study of OX40 agonist ivuxolimab in advanced cancers. TCRdb's table, derived via immunoSEQ multiplex PCR, lists solely in-frame clones and lacks some. The sample shows about 15,000 clones, 50% to 75% of them seen only once. Sequences were derived from CD4+ or CD8+ T cells sorted from blood, sampled in a trial of the OX40 agonist ivuxolimab. All receptors come from an adult with an advanced solid tumor such as melanoma, head and neck, liver or kidney cancer.

The chain uses TRBV6-1 and TRBJ2-7; 7 positions agree with TRBD2. CDR3 length: 14 residues. The germline V gene has CDR1 MNHNS and CDR2 SASEGT. V lost 4 bases and J lost 3; bases outside the gene matches: 6. This CDR3 is CASSVTGGFYEQYF. The DNA for the CDR3 is TGTGCCAGCAGTGTAACGGGGGGATTCTACGAGCAGTACTTC.

This clone has just a few counts. The V call is TRBV7-9, the J call TRBJ2-5; D uncertain. The V end lost 0 bases, the J end lost 5 bases, and 4 bases lay between the germline ends. The V gene's germline CDR1 is SEHNR and CDR2 FQNEAQ (reference sequence). The CDR3 runs to 12 residues. The CDR3 sequence: CASSLAVETQYF. The CDR3 DNA reads as TGTGCCAGCAGCTTAGCGGTTGAGACCCAGTACTTC.

Sample share makes this clone medium-sized. The chain is built from TRBV29-1 and TRBJ2-7; 7 bases align to TRBD1. The CDR3 spans 14 residues. The J segment lost 5 bases and the V segment lost 0 bases, leaving 7 bases of the junction unmatched. CDR1 and CDR2 (germline): SQVTM, ANQGSEA. CDR3 loop: CSVEDGQGVHEQYF. CDR3 nucleotide sequence: TGCAGCGTTGAAGATGGGCAGGGGGTCCACGAGCAGTACTTC.

The J gene is TRBJ1-6, the V gene TRBV6-6, with 7 bases identical to TRBD1. Germline assignment: CDR1 MNHNY and CDR2 SVGAGI (reference sequence). Trimming took 6 bases from V and 6 from J; bases not matched to a gene: 5. The CDR3 loop spans 14 amino acids. The CDR3: CASRRDSGNSPLHF. The CDR3 bases are TGTGCCAGCAGGAGGGACAGTGGTAATTCACCCCTCCACTTT.

In its sample, this clone was seen a few times. This chain joins TRBV6-4 and TRBJ2-3; 16 nucleotides match TRBD2. CDR1 is MRHNA and CDR2 is SNTAGT in the germline V gene. Unmatched junction bases numbered 1, after V lost 2 bases and J lost 2 bases. This CDR3 is 17 amino acids long. The CDR3 region is CASSDGTSGGDTDTQYF. CDR3 DNA sequence: TGTGCCAGCAGTGACGGGACTAGCGGGGGGGACACAGATACGCAGTATTTT.

Sample share makes this clone medium-sized. The J gene is TRBJ1-2, the V gene TRBV6-5; D gene unclear. The CDR3 runs 12 residues. Trimming removed 2 bases at V and 10 bases at J, with 11 bases between. The germline V gene has CDR1 MNHEY and CDR2 SVGAGI. The CDR3 region has the DNA TGTGCCAGCAGTTACGCGGGTTCATTCTACACCTTC. It specifies CASSYAGSFYTF.

The gene calls are TRBV4-2 and TRBJ2-7; 8 positions match TRBD1. This CDR3 is 14 amino acids long. The germline gives CDR1 LGHNA, CDR2 YNFKEQ. Trimming removed 5 bases from V and 6 bases from J; junction bases left unmatched: 9. The CDR3 DNA follows: TGTGCCAGCAGCTTTGGTACAGGGGGAACCGAGCAGTACTTC. Translating gives CASSFGTGGTEQYF.

This chain links TRBV10-3 with TRBJ1-3; TRBD1 aligns across 7 bases. V shed 6 bases and J 0 bases; nucleotides not matched to a gene: 2. The CDR3 consists of 14 residues. CDR1 is ENHRY and CDR2 is SYGVKD in the germline V gene. CDR3 sequence: CAIRGTDSGNTIYF. CDR3 nucleotide sequence: TGTGCCATCAGGGGGACAGACTCTGGAAACACCATATATTTT.

Within the sample, this clone is medium-sized. The V call is TRBV5-4, the J call TRBJ2-4; D is uncertain. CDR1 SGHNT and CDR2 YYREEE come from the germline V gene (reference sequence). The CDR3 extends over 13 amino acids. Trimming left V 5 bases short and J 5 bases short, with 11 bases between. DNA for the CDR3: TGTGCCAGCAGTCATGTCGCAGAAAACATTCAGTACTTC. Protein sequence: CASSHVAENIQYF.

The chain employs TRBV4-1 and TRBJ1-3; D is possibly TRBD1 (6 bases). CDR3 length: 14 residues. V lost 4 bases and J lost 2, with 9 bases in between. In germline, CDR1 is MGHRA, CDR2 YSYEKL. CDR3 amino acids: CASSLRDTGNTIYF. For the CDR3, the DNA is TGCGCCAGCAGCCTGAGGGACACTGGAAACACCATATATTTT.

This sequence joins TRBV5-6 and TRBJ2-5; the D gene could be TRBD1 or TRBD2 (5 bases each). The CDR3 spans 13 residues. Germline CDR1 SGHDT, CDR2 YYEEEE. The ends were cut back, 3 bases at V and 5 bases at J, with 11 bases in the middle. CDR3: CASSYGAQETQYF. The CDR3 region has the DNA TGTGCCAGCAGCTACGGGGCGCAGGAGACCCAGTACTTC.

Relative to its sample, this clone is medium-sized. This chain uses TRBV7-9 with TRBJ1-2; 10 bases match TRBD1. This CDR3 comprises 16 residues. CDR1 and CDR2 (germline): SEHNR, FQNEAQ (reference sequence). Unmatched junction bases numbered 17, after V lost 3 bases and J lost 13 bases. In DNA, the CDR3 is TGTGCCAGCAGCTTTCTTACTGTGGGGACAGGGGAAGAATGCACCTTC. Residues: CASSFLTVGTGEECTF.

Points on this clone: Given a far larger clone just one base away, this is likely a sequencing read error. The chain employs TRBV1 and TRBJ1-1; the table's D call TRBD1 went unverified against the DNA. TRBV1 counts as a pseudogene. This CDR3 comprises 15 residues. The CDR3 here is CTSSQEGTEWTEAFF. The CDR3, as DNA: TGCACCAGCAGCCAAGAAGGAACAGAATGGACTGAAGCTTTCTTT.

This rearrangement joins TRBV6-5 to TRBJ2-7, with 9 positions matching TRBD1. The V gene end was trimmed by 4 bases and the J gene end by 1 base; junction bases not matched to a gene: 5. This CDR3 region has 15 residues. Germline CDR1 reads MNHEY; CDR2 reads SVGAGI. As DNA, the CDR3 is TGTGCCAGCAGTTGGTCTGACAGGGGGTCCTACGAGCAGTACTTC. Translating it yields CASSWSDRGSYEQYF.

This clone is medium-sized in the sample. V and J are TRBV2 and TRBJ1-2, with no clear D. The germline V and J ends were trimmed by 6 bases and 4 bases, with 18 bases remaining between them. The CDR3 length is 15 residues. Germline loops: CDR1 SNHLY, CDR2 FYNNEI. CDR3 DNA: TGTGCCAGCAGGGGAACGGTGAGGCCCTCCTATGGCTACACCTTC. Amino acid sequence: CASRGTVRPSYGYTF.

The chain has TRBV2 and TRBJ1-1; no clear D. V lost 6 bases and J lost 1, with 9 bases in between. This CDR3 comprises 13 residues. Germline CDR1 reads SNHLY; CDR2 reads FYNNEI. In DNA, the CDR3 is TGTGCCAGCAGGGCCACGGCGAACACTGAAGCTTTCTTT. Translated: CASRATANTEAFF.

This chain joins TRBV6-4 and TRBJ2-3; TRBD2 matches 8 bases. From germline, CDR1 is MRHNA and CDR2 SNTAGT. V shed 0 bases and J 2 bases; nucleotides not matched to a gene: 4. The CDR3 has 16 amino acids. The CDR3: CASSDSAGGSTDTQYF. As DNA, the CDR3 is TGTGCCAGCAGTGACTCGGCGGGGGGATCCACAGATACGCAGTATTTT.

The chain is built from TRBV6-5 and TRBJ2-5, with a tentative D call TRBD2 (5 bases). The CDR3 spans 14 residues. V was pared by 5 bases and J by 5 bases, with 15 bases between. From germline, CDR1 is MNHEY and CDR2 SVGAGI. CDR3 coding DNA: TGTGCCAGCAGTCATCGCGGGCCTCAGGAGACCCAGTACTTC. It yields the protein CASSHRGPQETQYF.

J is TRBJ2-3 and V is TRBV4-1; D not certain. The V gene's germline CDR1 is MGHRA and CDR2 YSYEKL. The CDR3 totals 12 residues. The V gene lost 4 bases and the J gene lost 3 bases, with 5 bases spanning the gap. The CDR3 DNA sequence: TGCGCCAGCAGCCGGGGAACAGATACGCAGTATTTT. As protein: CASSRGTDTQYF.

The V gene is TRBV5-1, the J gene TRBJ2-2; 10 bases map to TRBD1. V shed 2 bases, J shed 4 bases, and the junction held 14 bases outside the gene matches. The CDR3 length is 19 residues. Germline V gene sequence: CDR1 SGHRS, CDR2 YFSETQ. The CDR3 region has the DNA TGCGCCAGCAGCTTATCATTCACCGGGACAGGGGCCCTCACCGGGGAGCTGTTTTTT. This translates into CASSLSFTGTGALTGELFF.

This clone was counted only a few times. The rearrangement joins TRBV4-3 to TRBJ1-3; D is undetermined. The CDR3 is made up of 14 amino acids. Germline CDR1 reads LGHNA; CDR2 reads YSLEER. The V gene lost 0 bases and the J gene lost 4 bases, with 7 bases spanning the gap. CDR3 nucleotides: TGCGCCAGCAGCCAAGATTCGATCGGAAACACCATATATTTT. Amino acid sequence: CASSQDSIGNTIYF.